Sequencing of this T cell receptor (beta chain) was carried out in a study of shared clonotypes between healthy human individuals. The study, taken as a whole, reports: Sorted-subset sequencing was shown by rarefaction to be incomplete despite large depth. Generation probability values for non-shared clonotypes were lower than those for clonotypes shared by all four donors.

With regard to this clone: The antigen remains unidentified.

V was cut by 4 bases and J by 2 bases, with 10 bases left in between. This CDR3 region has 13 residues. The germline CDR1 and CDR2 sequences are GTSNPN and SVGIG (reference sequence). The repertoire was sequenced with immunoSEQ multiplex PCR; TCRdb's copy has only in-frame clones and lacks some. The sample consists of about 2.3 million clones, 85% to 95% of them appearing once. The clonotype originates from a man between 18 and 29 years old in good health. Some clones in this sample may be carry-over from other donors' samples. The chain recombines TRBV30 with TRBJ2-3; tentatively, D is TRBD1 (6 bases). The material sequenced was naive CD4+ T cells from PBMCs. Specified subset: CD45RA+ positively selected. This CDR3 reads CAWTTGFTDTQYF. The CDR3 region has the DNA TGTGCCTGGACAACAGGGTTCACAGATACGCAGTATTTT.